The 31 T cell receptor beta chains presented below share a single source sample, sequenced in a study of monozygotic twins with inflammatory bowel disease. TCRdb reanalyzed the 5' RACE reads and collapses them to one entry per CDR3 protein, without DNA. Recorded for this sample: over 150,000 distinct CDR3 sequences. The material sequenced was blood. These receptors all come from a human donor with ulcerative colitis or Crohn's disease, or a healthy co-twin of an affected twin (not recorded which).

The CDR3 here is CASSLGPGRGTEAFF. The chain uses TRBV5-1 and TRBJ1-1. In germline, CDR1 is SGHRS, CDR2 YFSETQ. This CDR3 contains 15 residues.

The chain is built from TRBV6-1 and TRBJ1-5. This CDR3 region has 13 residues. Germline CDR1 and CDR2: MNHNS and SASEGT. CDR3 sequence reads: CASSEASNQPQHF.

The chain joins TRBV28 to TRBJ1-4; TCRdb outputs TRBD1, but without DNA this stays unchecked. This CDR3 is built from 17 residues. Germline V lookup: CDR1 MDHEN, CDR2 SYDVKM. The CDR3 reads CASKRTGVMATNEKLFF.

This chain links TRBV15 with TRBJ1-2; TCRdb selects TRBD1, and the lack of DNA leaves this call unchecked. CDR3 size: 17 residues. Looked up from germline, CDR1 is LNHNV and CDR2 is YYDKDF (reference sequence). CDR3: CATSRGSGGGNNYGYTF.

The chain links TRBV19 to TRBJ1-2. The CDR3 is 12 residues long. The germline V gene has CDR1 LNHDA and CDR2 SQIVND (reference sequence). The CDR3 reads CASSMIAYGYTF. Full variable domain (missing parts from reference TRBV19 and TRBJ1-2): DGGITQSPKYLFRKEGQNVTLSCEQNLNHDAMYWYRQDPGQGLRLIYYSQIVNDFQKGDIAEGYSVSREKKESFPLTVTSAQKNPTAFYLCASSMIAYGYTFGSGTRLTVV.

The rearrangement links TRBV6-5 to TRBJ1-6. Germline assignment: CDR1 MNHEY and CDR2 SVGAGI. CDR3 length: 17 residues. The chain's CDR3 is CASSLSRASPTGSPLHF.

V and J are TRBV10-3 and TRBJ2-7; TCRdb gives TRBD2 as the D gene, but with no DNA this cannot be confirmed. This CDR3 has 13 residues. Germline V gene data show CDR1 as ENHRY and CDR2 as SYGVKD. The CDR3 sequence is CAIRSLSSYEQYF.

CDR3 loop: CAWSDWGDTYEQYF. The rearrangement joins TRBV30 to TRBJ2-7; absent DNA, TCRdb's TRBD1 call cannot be checked. This CDR3 spans 14 amino acids. Germline CDR1 and CDR2: GTSNPN and SVGIG (reference sequence). Full variable domain (remainder filled in from reference TRBV30 and TRBJ2-7): SQTIHQWPATLVQPVGSPLSLECTVEGTSNPNLYWYRQAAGRGLQLLFYSVGIGQISSEVPQNLSASRPQDRQFILSSKKLLLSDSGFYLCAWSDWGDTYEQYFGPGTRLTVT.

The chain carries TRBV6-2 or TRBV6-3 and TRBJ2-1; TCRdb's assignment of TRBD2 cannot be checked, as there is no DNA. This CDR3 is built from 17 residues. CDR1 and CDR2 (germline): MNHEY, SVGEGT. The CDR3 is CAIAGTSARRFDNEQFF.

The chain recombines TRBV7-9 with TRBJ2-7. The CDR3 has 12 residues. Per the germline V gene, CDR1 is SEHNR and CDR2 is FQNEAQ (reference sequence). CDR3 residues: CASSLAKGEQYF. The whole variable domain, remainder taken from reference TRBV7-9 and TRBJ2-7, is DTGVSQNPRHKITKRGQNVTFRCDPISEHNRLYWYRQTLGQGPEFLTYFQNEAQLEKSRLLSDRFSAERPKGSFSTLEIQRTEQGDSAMYLCASSLAKGEQYFGPGTRLTVT.

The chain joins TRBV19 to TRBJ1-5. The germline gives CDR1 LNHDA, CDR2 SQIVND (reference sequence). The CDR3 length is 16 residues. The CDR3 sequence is CASSIKTGPSNQPQHF.

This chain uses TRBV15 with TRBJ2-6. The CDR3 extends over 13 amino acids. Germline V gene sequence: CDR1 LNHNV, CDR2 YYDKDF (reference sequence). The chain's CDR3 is CATSQTGANVLTF.

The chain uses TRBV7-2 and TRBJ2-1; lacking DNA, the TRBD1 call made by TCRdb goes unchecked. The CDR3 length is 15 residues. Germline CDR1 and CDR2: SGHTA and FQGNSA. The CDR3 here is CASSQPGQANNEQFF.

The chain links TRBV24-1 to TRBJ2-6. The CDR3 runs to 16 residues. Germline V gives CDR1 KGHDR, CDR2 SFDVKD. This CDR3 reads CATSDPSNSGANVLTF.

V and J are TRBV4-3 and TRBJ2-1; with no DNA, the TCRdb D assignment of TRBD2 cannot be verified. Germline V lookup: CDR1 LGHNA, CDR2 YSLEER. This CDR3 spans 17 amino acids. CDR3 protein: CASSPRAGLSSYNEQFF.

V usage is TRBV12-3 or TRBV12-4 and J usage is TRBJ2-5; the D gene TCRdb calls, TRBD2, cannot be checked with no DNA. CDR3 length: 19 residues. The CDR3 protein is CASSTEVTSGKVVLETQYF.

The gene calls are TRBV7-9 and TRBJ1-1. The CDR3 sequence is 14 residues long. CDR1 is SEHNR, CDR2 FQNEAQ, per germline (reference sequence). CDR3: CASSLVGASTEAFF.

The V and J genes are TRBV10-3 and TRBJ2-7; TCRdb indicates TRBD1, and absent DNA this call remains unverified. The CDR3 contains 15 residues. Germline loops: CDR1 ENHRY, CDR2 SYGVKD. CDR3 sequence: CAISLRGDSSYEQYF.

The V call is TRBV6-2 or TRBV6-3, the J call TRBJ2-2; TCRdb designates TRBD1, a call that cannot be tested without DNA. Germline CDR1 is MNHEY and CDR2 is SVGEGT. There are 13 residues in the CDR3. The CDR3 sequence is CASKGGQSGELFF.

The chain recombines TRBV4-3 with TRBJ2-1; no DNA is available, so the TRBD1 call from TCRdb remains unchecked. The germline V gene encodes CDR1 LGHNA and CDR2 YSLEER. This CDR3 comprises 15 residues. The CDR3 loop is CASSPWDNGGNEQFF.

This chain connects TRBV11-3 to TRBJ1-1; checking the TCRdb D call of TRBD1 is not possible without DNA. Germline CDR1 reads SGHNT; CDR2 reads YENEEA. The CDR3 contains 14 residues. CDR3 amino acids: CASSARTGYSEAFF. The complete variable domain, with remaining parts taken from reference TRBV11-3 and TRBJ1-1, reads EAGVVQSPRYKIIEKKQPVAFWCNPISGHNTLYWYLQNLGQGPELLIRYENEEAVDDSQLPKDRFSAERLKGVDSTLKIQPAELGDSAVYLCASSARTGYSEAFFGQGTRLTVV.

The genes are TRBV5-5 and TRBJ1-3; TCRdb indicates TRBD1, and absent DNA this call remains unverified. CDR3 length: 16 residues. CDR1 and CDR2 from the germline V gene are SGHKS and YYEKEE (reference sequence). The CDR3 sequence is CASSTGQVISGNTIYF.

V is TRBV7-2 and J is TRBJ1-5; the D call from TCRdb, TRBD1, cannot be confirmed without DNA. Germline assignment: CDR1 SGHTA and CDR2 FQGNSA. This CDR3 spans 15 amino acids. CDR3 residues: CASSLVSGVGQPQHF.

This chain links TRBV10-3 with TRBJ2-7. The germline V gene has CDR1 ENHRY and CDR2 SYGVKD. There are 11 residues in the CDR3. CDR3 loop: CAISGNYEQYF.

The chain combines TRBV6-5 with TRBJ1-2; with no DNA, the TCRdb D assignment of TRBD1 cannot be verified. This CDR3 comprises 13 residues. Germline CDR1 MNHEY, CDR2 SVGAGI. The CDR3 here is CASTPGRVYGYTF.

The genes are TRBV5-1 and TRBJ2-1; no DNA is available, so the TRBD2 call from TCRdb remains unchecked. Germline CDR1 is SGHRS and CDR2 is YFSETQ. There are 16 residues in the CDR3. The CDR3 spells CASSASTSGLYNEQFF.

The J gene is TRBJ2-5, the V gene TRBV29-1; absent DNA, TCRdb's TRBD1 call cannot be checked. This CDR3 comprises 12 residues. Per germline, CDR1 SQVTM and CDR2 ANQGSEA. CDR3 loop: CSFGQGRETQYF.

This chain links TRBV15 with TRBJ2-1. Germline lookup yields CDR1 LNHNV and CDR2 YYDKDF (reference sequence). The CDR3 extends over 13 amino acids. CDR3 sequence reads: CATSRGSYNEQFF.

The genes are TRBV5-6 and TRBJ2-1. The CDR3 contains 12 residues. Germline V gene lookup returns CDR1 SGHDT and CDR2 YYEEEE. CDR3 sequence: CASSLERDEQFF.

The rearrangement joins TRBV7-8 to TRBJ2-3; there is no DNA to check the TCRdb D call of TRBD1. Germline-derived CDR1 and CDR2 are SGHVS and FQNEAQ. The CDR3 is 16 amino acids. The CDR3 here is CASSSVPGRNTDTQYF.

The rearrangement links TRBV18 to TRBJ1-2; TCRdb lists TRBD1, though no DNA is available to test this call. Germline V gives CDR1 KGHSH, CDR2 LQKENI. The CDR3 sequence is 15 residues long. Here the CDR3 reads CASSRWDGYTYGYTF.